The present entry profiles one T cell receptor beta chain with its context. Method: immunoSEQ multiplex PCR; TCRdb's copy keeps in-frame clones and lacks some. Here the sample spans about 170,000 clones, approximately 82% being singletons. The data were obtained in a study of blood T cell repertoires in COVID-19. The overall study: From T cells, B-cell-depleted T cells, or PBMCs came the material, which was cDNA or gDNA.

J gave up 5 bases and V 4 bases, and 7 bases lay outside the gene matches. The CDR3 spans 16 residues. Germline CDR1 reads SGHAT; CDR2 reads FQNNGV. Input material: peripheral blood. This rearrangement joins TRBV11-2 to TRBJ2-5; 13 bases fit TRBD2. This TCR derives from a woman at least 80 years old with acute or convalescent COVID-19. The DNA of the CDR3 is TGTGCCAGCAGCTCGGGACTAGCGGGGCGAGGGGAGACCCAGTACTTC. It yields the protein CASSSGLAGRGETQYF. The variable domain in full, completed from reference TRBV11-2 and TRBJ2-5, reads EAGVAQSPRYKIIEKRQSVAFWCNPISGHATLYWYQQILGQGPKLLIQFQNNGVVDDSQLPKDRFSAERLKGVDSTLKIQPAKLEDSAVYLCASSSGLAGRGETQYFGPGTRLLVL.